This TCR beta chain was found in a study of control samples from healthy donors and cancer patients (TCRdb year 2020). A note on this clone: No cognate antigen has been identified for it. The sample holds no much larger clone one base away, and base qualities are not on file.

Libraries came from the immunoSEQ multiplex PCR assay. TCRdb stores this immuneACCESS table with in-frame sequences only. Part of the clones is absent; in the studies checked, under half of the shortfall reflects unresolved V genes, and no reason is known for the rest. The sample records over 85,000 clones, 85% to 90% of which are singletons. Clones ranked in the top ten supply about 3.7% of the sample. From its cysteine to its phenylalanine, the CDR3 spans 16 amino acids. The only DNA kept is the CDR3, 48 bases in frame from the first base. V ends up 5 bases short and J 2 bases short, with an unmatched junction base count of 12. The germline V gene (reference sequence) specifies LNHDA as CDR1 and SQIVND as CDR2.

The sequence was collected from a woman in her fifties or sixties with lung cancer. Material for sequencing was PBMCs. The sequence links TRBV19 to TRBJ2-7; 7 central bases correspond to TRBD2. For the CDR3, the sequence is CASSVEQSGNPYEQYF. The DNA sequence is TGTGCCAGTAGTGTCGAACAGAGCGGGAACCCCTACGAGCAGTACTTC.